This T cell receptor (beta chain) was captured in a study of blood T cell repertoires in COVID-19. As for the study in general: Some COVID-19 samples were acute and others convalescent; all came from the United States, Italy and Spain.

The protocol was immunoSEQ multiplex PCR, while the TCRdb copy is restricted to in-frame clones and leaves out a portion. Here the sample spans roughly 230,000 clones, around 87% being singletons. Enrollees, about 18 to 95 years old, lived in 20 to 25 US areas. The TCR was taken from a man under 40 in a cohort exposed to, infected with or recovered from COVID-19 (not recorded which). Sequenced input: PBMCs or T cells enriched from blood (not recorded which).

CDR3 protein: CASSRTGNEKLFF. For the CDR3, the DNA is TGTGCCAGCAGTCGTACTGGTAATGAAAAACTGTTTTTT. J is TRBJ1-4 and V is TRBV28, with D unresolved. V was pared by 5 bases and J by 4 bases, with 8 bases between. Looked up from germline, CDR1 is MDHEN and CDR2 is SYDVKM. The CDR3 runs 13 residues.